What follows is one T cell receptor beta chain and its context. Its antigen is still unknown. No much larger clonotype is one base removed from it; base qualities were not supplied. The data originate from a study of CD8+CD57+ T cells in acquired aplastic anemia (dated by TCRdb to the late 2010s). In terms of the full investigation: Extracted DNA from sorted CD4+ and CD8+ cells averaged around 3.3 ug, ranging from roughly 0.17 to 30 ug. CD8+CD57+ expansion was defined as a frequency above the mean frequency observed in healthy subjects. The paper's findings and limits, for the study overall: CD8+ Simpson's diversity did not differ significantly between patients and healthy controls (P=0.060). Roughly 30 CD8+ CDR3 sequences were shared between patients and controls but appeared highly expressed in patients and within their immunodominant clones.

Between the V and J ends, shortened by 1 base and 6 bases respectively, the junction contains 11 bases. The CDR3 goes from the cysteine to the phenylalanine over 14 residues. Just the 42-base CDR3 DNA is kept, in frame starting at base 1. CDR1 LNHNV and CDR2 YYDKDF were looked up in the germline V gene (reference sequence). The patients picked for sequencing were ones in whom flow cytometry had shown an expansion of CD8+CD57+ cells. Severe acquired aplastic anemia was diagnosed in all patients according to International Study of Aplastic Anemia and Agranulocytosis and Camitta criteria. At the time blood was sampled, none of the patients had received any therapy. In the study, sorted CD4+ and CD8+ blood T cells from patients with severe aplastic anemia and from healthy subjects underwent deep sequencing of TCR repertoires. Patients were enrolled under clinicaltrials.gov protocols 00001620, 01623167, 00001397, 00071045, 00081523 and 00961064 in the USA. Ficoll-Paque density gradient centrifugation was used to isolate peripheral blood mononuclear cells. Before DNA extraction, CD4+ and CD8+ T cells were sorted by FACS or by magnetic beads.

Genomic DNA was used as template for profiling of TCR beta VDJ combinations and CDR3 sequences. An Illumina HiSeq 2000 was the platform used for TCR repertoire sequencing. The authors' pipeline ran thus. TRBV/TRBJ rearrangement plots, CDR3 size and DJ length profiles, and Simpson's diversity index were used to evaluate the repertoires. The most abundant DNA sequence in the deep sequencing data was defined as the immunodominant clone. CDR3 amino acid sequences were screened for sharing across subjects and compared with published repertoires and the VDJdb database. The public reads were run again by TCRdb, first through fastp at Q25 and then through MiXCR, and only productive beta chains were kept. Each CDR3 protein gets just one entry, which takes the most common genes and DNA from the rows behind it. The V and J calls follow TCRdb's processing rather than the paper's. The sample table contains about 180,000 distinct CDR3 sequences; only one count was recorded for around 50% of them. Over 10% of the sample is taken by the ten largest.

The clonotype comes from a human donor with aplastic anemia. The rearrangement combines TRBV15 with TRBJ2-3, with TRBD2 tentatively as D gene (5 bases match). Sequenced sample: sorted CD4+, CD8+, or CD8+CD57+ T cells (not recorded which) from PBMCs. The CDR3 region reads CATSRGASSDTQYF. Read as DNA, the sequence is TGTGCCACCAGCAGAGGAGCTAGCTCCGATACGCAGTATTTT.